Below are 19 T cell receptor beta chains sequenced from a single sample in a study of blood T cells in healthy people across ages. The authors ran a second PCR of about 7 to 11 cycles using a sample-barcoded 5' primer and a J-beta primer mix. MiXCR, applied by TCRdb to the 5' RACE reads, yields one record per CDR3 protein. The sample has over 700,000 distinct CDR3 sequences, around half seen once; the top ten hold about 38%. Sequencing was carried out using blood. The receptors were gathered from a man aged 80 or over in good health.

V gene TRBV9 combines with J gene TRBJ2-4, with 15 bases lining up with TRBD2. The end of the DNA fits TRBJ2-7 better, so the J call may be wrong. Germline CDR1 and CDR2: SGDLS and YYNGEE. The CDR3 runs 17 residues. The CDR3 region is CASSPGGTSGRLGEQYF. The CDR3 bases are TGTGCCAGCAGTCCAGGGGGGACTAGCGGGAGGTTGGGCGAGCAGTACTTC.

This clonotype was seen more than once but under ten times. The chain has TRBV5-1 and TRBJ2-5; D is perhaps TRBD2 (5 bases). Germline V gives CDR1 SGHRS, CDR2 YFSETQ. Trimming removed 4 bases from V and 5 bases from J, with 9 bases in between. This CDR3 contains 12 residues. CDR3 loop: CASSVTGETQYF. The DNA for the CDR3 is TGCGCCAGCAGCGTGACGGGGGAGACCCAGTACTTC.

This clonotype has a handful of counts. This rearrangement joins TRBV2 to TRBJ1-6; possibly TRBD1 for D (6 bases). Trimming stripped 2 bases from V and 10 bases from J, with 9 bases between. Germline loops: CDR1 SNHLY, CDR2 FYNNEI. The CDR3 totals 13 residues. CDR3 DNA: TGTGCCAGCAGTGAAACAGGGAGGTCACCCCTCCACTTT. It yields the protein CASSETGRSPLHF.

The gene calls are TRBV5-4 and TRBJ2-4; unclear D gene. Looked up from germline, CDR1 is SGHNT and CDR2 is YYREEE (reference sequence). CDR3 size: 13 residues. Trimming removed 0 bases from V and 8 bases from J, with 9 bases in between. CDR3 loop: CASSLGAWDIQYF. The CDR3 DNA sequence: TGTGCCAGCAGCTTGGGCGCATGGGACATTCAGTACTTC.

The chain has TRBV5-1 and TRBJ2-5; possible D gene TRBD2, 5 bases. V was cut by 0 bases and J by 11 bases, with 23 bases left in between. Germline V gives CDR1 SGHRS, CDR2 YFSETQ. This CDR3 spans 16 amino acids. This CDR3 is CASSLGAGVSYNEQYF. CDR3 nucleotide sequence: TGCGCCAGCAGCTTGGGTGCGGGTGTGTCGTACAATGAGCAGTACTTC.

This clonotype was seen a few times. The chain links TRBV10-3 to TRBJ1-1, with D tentatively TRBD1 (6 bases). With 7 bases removed from V and 2 bases from J, the gap between germline ends came to 20 bases. This CDR3 region has 16 residues. Looked up from germline, CDR1 is ENHRY and CDR2 is SYGVKD. As DNA, the CDR3 is TGTGCCATCACCAGGGCCAACCGACAGGTAAACACTGAAGCTTTCTTT. This codes for CAITRANRQVNTEAFF.

This clonotype was counted between two and nine times. In DNA form, the CDR3 reads TGTGCCAGCAGTTCGAGCGGGAGGGGGGGTGAGCAGTTCTTC. It is translated as CASSSSGRGGEQFF. The gene calls are TRBV6-6 and TRBJ2-1; 10 bases are shared with TRBD2. There are 14 residues in the CDR3. V trimming: 4 bases; J trimming: 9 bases; junction bases outside the gene matches: 6. Germline-derived CDR1 and CDR2 are MNHNY and SVGAGI (reference sequence).

As for this clonotype: A junction boundary mismatches the germline segment, possibly from a read error. The chain joins TRBV28 to TRBJ2-7, with a tentative D call TRBD1 (5 bases). The CDR3 contains 13 residues. Germline values: CDR1 MDHEN, CDR2 SYDVKM. The CDR3 nucleotides are TGTGCCAGCTCAACAGACAGCTCCTACGAGCGGTACTTC. This encodes CASSTDSSYERYF.

The chain couples TRBV20-1 to TRBJ2-1; 8 nucleotides agree with TRBD2. This CDR3 has 16 residues. Germline V gene data show CDR1 as DFQATT and CDR2 as SNEGSKA (reference sequence). V dropped 6 bases and J dropped 5; count of bases not matched to a gene: 15. CDR3 sequence: CSAFRSGSRNDNEQFF. The CDR3 DNA reads as TGCAGTGCCTTTAGGAGCGGGAGTAGGAACGACAATGAGCAGTTCTTC.

V is TRBV10-2 and J is TRBJ2-3; possibly TRBD2 for D (5 bases). The CDR3 loop spans 13 amino acids. Germline assignment: CDR1 WSHSY and CDR2 SAAADI. V shed 8 bases and J shed 14 bases, with 23 bases lying between them. This CDR3 reads CASGRTDNRYAYF. The DNA of the CDR3 is TGCGCCAGCGGACGGACTGACAACAGATACGCGTATTTT.

In its sample, this clonotype was seen once. This chain connects TRBV7-9 to TRBJ2-7; D might be TRBD1 (5 bases). This CDR3 contains 15 residues. Between the trimmed V and J ends, which lost 1 base and 0 bases, there was a span of 10 bases. Germline CDR1 is SEHNR and CDR2 is FQNEAQ (reference sequence). The CDR3 loop reads CASSLVVGHSYEQYF. As DNA, the CDR3 is TGTGCCAGCAGCTTAGTGGTCGGACACTCCTACGAGCAGTACTTC.

The V and J genes are TRBV30 and TRBJ1-2, with D tentatively TRBD1 (6 bases). The V gene's germline CDR1 is GTSNPN and CDR2 SVGIG (reference sequence). Trimming shortened V by 4 bases and J by 3 bases, and 9 bases separated the two germline ends. The length of the CDR3 is 12 residues. The CDR3 loop reads CAWTPGDYGYTF. The CDR3, as DNA: TGTGCCTGGACTCCAGGGGACTATGGCTACACCTTC.

The V call is TRBV5-1, the J call TRBJ2-1; TRBD2 matches 8 bases. This CDR3 has 17 residues. Losses at the gene ends were 0 bases for V and 4 bases for J; bases not matched to a gene: 9. Germline CDR1 SGHRS, CDR2 YFSETQ. CDR3 amino acids: CASSLASGGERYNEQFF. CDR3 coding DNA: TGCGCCAGCAGCTTGGCCAGCGGGGGCGAAAGATACAATGAGCAGTTCTTC.

V gene TRBV6-2 or TRBV6-3 combines with J gene TRBJ2-1; the D gene is possibly TRBD2 (5 bases). The CDR3 length is 15 residues. Trimming pared 6 bases from V and 0 bases from J, leaving 12 bases between. Germline V gene data show CDR1 as MNHEY and CDR2 as SVGEGT. CDR3 amino acids: CASRAPGSSYNEQFF. DNA of the CDR3: TGTGCCAGCAGAGCTCCGGGGAGCTCCTACAATGAGCAGTTCTTC.

The chain combines TRBV30 with TRBJ2-4; D unclear. Trimming took 1 base from V and 10 from J, leaving 14 bases between them. This CDR3 has 13 amino acids. Per germline, CDR1 GTSNPN and CDR2 SVGIG (reference sequence). This CDR3 reads CAWSAVGVGIQYF. As DNA, the CDR3 is TGTGCCTGGAGTGCGGTCGGCGTGGGAATTCAGTACTTC. Combining the CDR3 with reference TRBV30 and TRBJ2-4 gives the whole variable domain SQTIHQWPATLVQPVGSPLSLECTVEGTSNPNLYWYRQAAGRGLQLLFYSVGIGQISSEVPQNLSASRPQDRQFILSSKKLLLSDSGFYLCAWSAVGVGIQYFGAGTRLSVL.

This chain uses TRBV2 with TRBJ2-1; D gene uncertain. This CDR3 is 14 amino acids long. Germline CDR1 is SNHLY and CDR2 is FYNNEI. Trimming removed 8 bases from V and 1 base from J, with 12 bases in between. CDR3 amino acids: CASGSTRSYNEQFF. CDR3 DNA sequence: TGTGCCAGCGGTTCGACAAGGTCCTACAATGAGCAGTTCTTC.

This rearrangement joins TRBV2 to TRBJ2-1; 9 bases are shared with TRBD1. The germline gives CDR1 SNHLY, CDR2 FYNNEI. V lost 4 bases to trimming and J lost 4 bases; unmatched junction nucleotides: 5. The CDR3 loop spans 15 amino acids. The CDR3 nucleotides are TGTGCCAGCAGTGGGGGGACAGGGACATACAATGAGCAGTTCTTC. This translates into CASSGGTGTYNEQFF.

There are a few counts of this clonotype. The V gene is TRBV10-3, the J gene TRBJ2-1; 9 nucleotides agree with TRBD2. This CDR3 contains 17 residues. After removal of 0 bases from V and 5 bases from J, the junction contained 8 bases not matched to a gene. Germline CDR1 is ENHRY and CDR2 is SYGVKD. The CDR3 reads CAISESGLAGTHNEQFF. DNA for the CDR3: TGTGCCATCAGTGAGTCGGGGCTAGCGGGAACACACAATGAGCAGTTCTTC.

This clonotype was seen a few times. The V gene is TRBV25-1, the J gene TRBJ2-3; 7 nucleotides line up with TRBD1. The CDR3 has 14 residues. Trimming removed 5 bases from V and 14 bases from J; junction bases left unmatched: 16. Per germline, CDR1 MGHDK and CDR2 SYGVNS. CDR3 protein: CASSLTGMDGYAYF. Written as DNA, the CDR3 is TGTGCCAGCAGTCTGACAGGGATGGATGGATACGCGTATTTT.